The T cell receptor beta chain under discussion was sequenced for a study of cytomegalovirus exposure and HLA in healthy donors. General study points: Later, TCR association rates were found to vary by HLA locus, highest for DRB1 and lowest for HLA-C.

Nominally healthy donors provided the samples, though records likely missed some immune exposures. In the case of this clone: The antigen remains unidentified.

A multiplex PCR was run with 60 Vbeta primers and 13 Jbeta primers. TCRdb's copy holds only in-frame clones and misses some; the assay was immunoSEQ multiplex PCR. The table has about 150,000 clones, 60% to 85% seen once. V trimming: 4 bases; J trimming: 3 bases; junction bases outside the gene matches: 12. Germline V gene lookup returns CDR1 SGHRS and CDR2 YFSETQ. The CDR3 extends over 16 amino acids. The chain is built from TRBV5-1 and TRBJ2-7; 8 bases fit TRBD2. Material for sequencing was PBMCs. This receptor was identified in a man between 50 and 59 years old in good health and CMV-seropositive. CDR3 in DNA: TGCGCCAGCAGCCTAAACGGGGGGGTATCGGGCTACGAGCAGTACTTC. The encoded protein is CASSLNGGVSGYEQYF.